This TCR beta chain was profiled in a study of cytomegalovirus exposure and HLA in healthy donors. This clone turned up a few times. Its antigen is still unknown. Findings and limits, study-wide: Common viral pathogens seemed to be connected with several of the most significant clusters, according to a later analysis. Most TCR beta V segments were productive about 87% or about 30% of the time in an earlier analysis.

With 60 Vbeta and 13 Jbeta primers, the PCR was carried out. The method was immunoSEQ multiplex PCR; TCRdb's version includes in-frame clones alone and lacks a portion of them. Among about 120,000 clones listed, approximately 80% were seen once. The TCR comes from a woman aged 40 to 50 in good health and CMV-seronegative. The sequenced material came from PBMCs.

CDR3 nucleotides: TGTGCCAGCGGGGGGACAGGGAGGAACACTGAAGCTTTCTTT. Translating gives CASGGTGRNTEAFF. The chain carries TRBV5-6 and TRBJ1-1, with 9 bases identical to TRBD1. After removal of 7 bases from V and 1 base from J, the junction contained 5 bases not matched to a gene. Germline V lookup: CDR1 SGHDT, CDR2 YYEEEE. This CDR3 has 14 residues.